These 17 T cell receptor beta chains originate from one sample sequenced in a study of T cell responses to AZD1222 COVID-19 vaccine. Profiled with immunoSEQ multiplex PCR; TCRdb holds only in-frame clones, not every one. The sample records approximately 150,000 clones, approximately 89% being singletons. The sequencing here drew on peripheral blood, taken on day 0 of AZD1222 vaccination. The receptors originated from an adult in good health.

V gene TRBV19 combines with J gene TRBJ1-1; 7 nucleotides agree with TRBD1. V shed 6 bases, J shed 0 bases, and the junction held 7 bases outside the gene matches. Germline V CDR1 and CDR2: LNHDA, SQIVND (reference sequence). The CDR3 sequence is 15 residues long. The CDR3 sequence: CASRTGTDMNTEAFF. The CDR3 region has the DNA TGTGCCAGTAGGACCGGGACAGATATGAACACTGAAGCTTTCTTT. Combining the CDR3 with reference TRBV19 and TRBJ1-1 gives the whole variable domain DGGITQSPKYLFRKEGQNVTLSCEQNLNHDAMYWYRQDPGQGLRLIYYSQIVNDFQKGDIAEGYSVSREKKESFPLTVTSAQKNPTAFYLCASRTGTDMNTEAFFGQGTRLTVV.

The J gene is TRBJ1-1, the V gene TRBV3-1 (or the pseudogene TRBV3-2); perhaps TRBD1 as D (6 bases). There are 14 residues in the CDR3. Germline lookup yields CDR1 LGHDT and CDR2 YNNKEL (reference sequence). V was pared by 3 bases and J by 4 bases, with 12 bases between. CDR3 residues: CASSHSRGGTEAFF. The CDR3 DNA reads as TGTGCCAGCAGCCATAGCAGGGGCGGCACTGAAGCTTTCTTT.

The chain has TRBV7-8 and TRBJ2-1, with 11 bases matching TRBD2. Germline-derived CDR1 and CDR2 are SGHVS and FQNEAQ. The CDR3 is 20 residues long. The J segment lost 4 bases and the V segment lost 4 bases, leaving 18 bases of the junction unmatched. CDR3 in amino acids: CASSSLIRLAGGSTYNEQFF. Written as DNA, the CDR3 is TGTGCCAGCAGCTCCCTTATTCGGCTAGCGGGAGGTTCTACATACAATGAGCAGTTCTTC.

This sequence joins TRBV18 and TRBJ2-5, with D possibly TRBD1 on 6 matching bases. The CDR3 sequence is 13 residues long. The V and J ends lost 3 bases and 13 bases respectively, with 18 bases between them. The germline V gene encodes CDR1 KGHSH and CDR2 LQKENI. The CDR3 sequence: CASSPARTVSGYF. For the CDR3, the DNA is TGTGCCAGCTCACCCGCCAGGACAGTCTCGGGGTACTTC.

This clone was found once. The chain recombines TRBV7-9 with TRBJ2-7; TRBD2 might be the D (6 bases). The CDR3 extends over 14 amino acids. The germline V gene has CDR1 SEHNR and CDR2 FQNEAQ (reference sequence). The germline V and J ends were trimmed by 2 bases and 4 bases, with 12 bases remaining between them. In nucleotides, the CDR3 is TGTGCCAGCAGCTTATACGGGAGTAGGTACGAGCAGTACTTC. Translating it yields CASSLYGSRYEQYF.

The chain carries TRBV24-1 and TRBJ1-5, with 7 nucleotides matching TRBD1. Germline CDR1 and CDR2: KGHDR and SFDVKD. Trimming at V came to 7 bases and at J to 3 bases, leaving 11 bases not matched to a gene. This CDR3 comprises 16 residues. The CDR3: CATSPSEDRYNQPQHF. The CDR3 DNA sequence: TGTGCCACCAGCCCCAGCGAGGACAGGTACAATCAGCCCCAGCATTTT.

The chain couples TRBV2 to TRBJ1-5, with D tentatively TRBD1 (5 bases). CDR3 size: 14 residues. The germline CDR1 and CDR2 sequences are SNHLY and FYNNEI. The germline V and J ends were trimmed by 5 bases and 7 bases, with 15 bases remaining between them. CDR3 in amino acids: CASSFSGIPQPQHF. CDR3 nucleotide sequence: TGTGCCAGCAGTTTTTCAGGGATCCCCCAGCCCCAGCATTTT.

The chain carries TRBV19 and TRBJ1-1, with D tentatively TRBD1 (5 bases). This CDR3 has 10 amino acids. Germline CDR1 reads LNHDA; CDR2 reads SQIVND (reference sequence). The ends were cut back, 11 bases at V and 3 bases at J, with 7 bases in the middle. The CDR3 coding sequence is TGTGCCGGGGGGGACACTGAAGCTTTCTTT. It yields the protein CAGGDTEAFF.

The genes are TRBV5-1 and TRBJ2-3; TRBD1 matches at 9 bases. CDR3 length: 16 residues. The V and J ends lost 4 bases and 3 bases, in that order; junction bases with no gene match: 9. Per germline, CDR1 SGHRS and CDR2 YFSETQ. CDR3 in amino acids: CASSLAGQGMTDTQYF. The CDR3 DNA reads as TGCGCCAGCAGCCTCGCGGGACAGGGTATGACAGATACGCAGTATTTT.

CDR3 in DNA: TGTGCCAGCAGTCCGCCCCGGACAGGGAAGAGCACAGATACGCAGTATTTT. This translates into CASSPPRTGKSTDTQYF. The chain uses TRBV27 and TRBJ2-3; TRBD1 aligns across 8 bases. Germline V CDR1 and CDR2: MNHEY, SMNVEV (reference sequence). The ends lost 5 bases at V and 0 bases at J; junction bases unmatched: 10. CDR3 length equals 17 residues.

V is TRBV4-1 and J is TRBJ1-1; possible D gene TRBD1, 5 bases. CDR1 MGHRA and CDR2 YSYEKL come from the germline V gene. Trimming left V 1 base short and J 8 bases short, with 20 bases between. CDR3 size: 16 residues. The CDR3 here is CASSQAGRMRVFEAFF. The CDR3 bases are TGCGCCAGCAGCCAAGCAGGGCGGATGCGGGTGTTCGAAGCTTTCTTT.

The chain couples TRBV19 to TRBJ2-1; D gene uncertain. There are 15 residues in the CDR3. Germline CDR1 and CDR2: LNHDA and SQIVND (reference sequence). V was pared by 3 bases and J by 10 bases, with 19 bases between. The CDR3 DNA sequence: TGTGCCAGTAGTATGCTAGGGCTGGGGTCTCTAGAGCAGTTCTTC. Protein product: CASSMLGLGSLEQFF.

The rearrangement links TRBV27 to TRBJ2-1, with TRBD1 matching over 10 bases. Trimming took 7 bases from V and 7 from J; bases not matched to a gene: 10. CDR1 MNHEY and CDR2 SMNVEV come from the germline V gene (reference sequence). The CDR3 loop spans 15 amino acids. The CDR3 reads CASTRGTGDHNEQFF. Here the CDR3 DNA reads TGTGCCAGCACCCGGGGGACAGGGGACCATAATGAGCAGTTCTTC.

The chain is built from TRBV6-5 and TRBJ1-5; 7 bases line up with TRBD1. Germline assignment: CDR1 MNHEY and CDR2 SVGAGI. This CDR3 spans 16 amino acids. The trim removed 2 bases at V and 3 bases at J, leaving 7 bases unmatched. CDR3 sequence: CASSYTGTASNQPQHF. The CDR3 bases are TGTGCCAGCAGTTACACCGGGACAGCCTCCAATCAGCCCCAGCATTTT.

With respect to this clone: One end of the junction does not line up with germline, which may come from a read error. Other DNA sequences in this sample translate to the same CDR3. The chain couples TRBV5-5 to TRBJ2-7; D may be TRBD2 (6 bases). This CDR3 comprises 12 residues. Germline-derived CDR1 and CDR2 are SGHKS and YYEKEE (reference sequence). CDR3 region: CASSFSGEEQYF. CDR3 nucleotides: TGTGCCAGCAGCTTCTCCGGGGAGGAGCAGTATTTC.

This clone was observed once. The chain is built from TRBV19 and TRBJ2-1, with D possibly TRBD2 on 5 matching bases. This CDR3 has 16 residues. Germline CDR1 and CDR2: LNHDA and SQIVND (reference sequence). Trimming cost V 2 bases and J 3 bases, with 14 bases left between them. CDR3 sequence reads: CASSINLVGVYNEQFF. The DNA for the CDR3 is TGTGCCAGTAGTATAAATCTGGTCGGGGTCTACAATGAGCAGTTCTTC.

The chain employs TRBV7-3 and TRBJ2-7; D is unclear. V was shortened by 5 bases and J by 3 bases, with 14 bases between the two germline ends. This CDR3 has 14 residues. Looked up from germline, CDR1 is SGHTA and CDR2 is FQGTGA. CDR3 DNA sequence: TGTGCCAGCAGCCCCACTGGCAGATTCTACGAGCAGTACTTC. This codes for CASSPTGRFYEQYF. The whole variable domain, remainder taken from reference TRBV7-3 and TRBJ2-7, is GAGVSQTPSNKVTEKGKYVELRCDPISGHTALYWYRQSLGQGPEFLIYFQGTGAADDSGLPNDRFFAVRPEGSVSTLKIQRTERGDSAVYLCASSPTGRFYEQYFGPGTRLTVT.